This T cell receptor (beta chain) was found in a study of blood T cell repertoires in COVID-19. Sequenced by immunoSEQ multiplex PCR; TCRdb stores in-frame clones only, minus some. The data show about 280,000 clones, around 90% seen once. The germline CDR1 and CDR2 sequences are LGHNA and YSLEER. CDR3 length: 15 amino acids. V dropped 4 bases and J dropped 2; count of bases not matched to a gene: 7. This clonotype originated in a woman aged 45-59 years who had recovered from COVID-19. The gene calls are TRBV4-3 and TRBJ1-2; 7 bases are a match to TRBD1. The sample was peripheral blood. The CDR3 protein is CASSPVTGQNYGYTF. In DNA, the CDR3 is TGCGCCAGCAGCCCCGTCACGGGACAGAACTATGGCTACACCTTC.